Presented here are 3 T cell receptor beta chains from one specimen sequenced in a study of cytomegalovirus exposure and HLA in healthy donors. Generated by immunoSEQ multiplex PCR, the TCRdb table keeps only in-frame clones and is missing some. The top ten hold around 8% of the sample, which has some 45,000 clones, over 85% seen once. Sequencing input: PBMCs. All receptors come from a woman younger than 30 in good health and CMV-seropositive.

The chain employs TRBV19 and TRBJ2-1, with D maybe TRBD2 (6 bases). The CDR3 extends over 16 amino acids. Germline V lookup: CDR1 LNHDA, CDR2 SQIVND (reference sequence). V was cut by 6 bases and J by 0 bases, with 15 bases left in between. CDR3 sequence reads: CASSGGAASSYNEQFF. The CDR3 DNA reads TGTGCCAGTAGCGGGGGAGCGGCCAGCTCCTACAATGAGCAGTTCTTC.

The chain uses TRBV12-2 and TRBJ2-7; the table assigns TRBD2, which was not confirmed against the DNA. TRBV12-2 is given as a pseudogene. The CDR3 spans 12 residues. CDR3 residues: CASRLALLERYF. As DNA, the CDR3 is TGTGCAAGTCGCTTAGCGTTACTTGAGCGGTACTTC.

The chain links TRBV29-1 to TRBJ2-1; 8 nucleotides agree with TRBD1. Trimming cost V 3 bases and J 4 bases; bases outside gene matches: 8. The CDR3 extends over 15 amino acids. Germline lookup yields CDR1 SQVTM and CDR2 ANQGSEA. This CDR3 is CSVESPRQGYNEQFF. The CDR3 DNA reads as TGCAGCGTTGAGTCCCCTAGACAGGGGTACAATGAGCAGTTCTTC.